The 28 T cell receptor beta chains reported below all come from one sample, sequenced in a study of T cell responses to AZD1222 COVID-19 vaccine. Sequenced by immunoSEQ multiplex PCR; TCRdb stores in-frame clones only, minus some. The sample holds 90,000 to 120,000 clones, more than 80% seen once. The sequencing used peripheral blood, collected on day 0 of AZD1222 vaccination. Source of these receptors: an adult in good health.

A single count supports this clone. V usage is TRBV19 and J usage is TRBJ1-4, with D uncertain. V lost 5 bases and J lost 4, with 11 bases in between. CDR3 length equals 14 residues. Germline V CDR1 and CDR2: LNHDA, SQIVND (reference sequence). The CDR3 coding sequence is TGTGCCAGTAGTCGGAAGGGTAATAATGAAAAACTGTTTTTT. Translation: CASSRKGNNEKLFF. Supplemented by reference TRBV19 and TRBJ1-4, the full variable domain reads DGGITQSPKYLFRKEGQNVTLSCEQNLNHDAMYWYRQDPGQGLRLIYYSQIVNDFQKGDIAEGYSVSREKKESFPLTVTSAQKNPTAFYLCASSRKGNNEKLFFGSGTQLSVL.

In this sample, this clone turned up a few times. The CDR3 spells CASSSPPRPGRAYGYTF. The CDR3 DNA follows: TGTGCCAGCAGCTCCCCCCCGCGGCCCGGGAGGGCCTATGGCTACACCTTC. This chain connects TRBV9 to TRBJ1-2, with D unclear. Germline CDR1 is SGDLS and CDR2 is YYNGEE. Trimming left V 4 bases short and J 4 bases short, with 23 bases between. The CDR3 length is 17 residues.

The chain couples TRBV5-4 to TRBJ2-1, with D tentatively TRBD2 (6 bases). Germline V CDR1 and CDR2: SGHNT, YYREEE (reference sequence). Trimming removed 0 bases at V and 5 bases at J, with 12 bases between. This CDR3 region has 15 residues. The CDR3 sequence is CASSLVERADNEQFF. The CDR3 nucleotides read TGTGCCAGCAGCTTGGTTGAGCGGGCGGACAATGAGCAGTTCTTC.

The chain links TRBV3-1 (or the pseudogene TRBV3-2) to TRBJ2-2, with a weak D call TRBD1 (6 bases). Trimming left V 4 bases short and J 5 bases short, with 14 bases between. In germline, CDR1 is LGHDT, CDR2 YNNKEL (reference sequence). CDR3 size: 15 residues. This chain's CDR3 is CASSLQGGVTGELFF. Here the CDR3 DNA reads TGTGCCAGCAGCCTACAGGGCGGCGTTACCGGGGAGCTGTTTTTT.

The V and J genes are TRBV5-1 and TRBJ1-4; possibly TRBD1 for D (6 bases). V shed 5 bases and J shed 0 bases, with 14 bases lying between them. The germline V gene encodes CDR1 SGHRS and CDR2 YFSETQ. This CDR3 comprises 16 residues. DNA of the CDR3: TGCGCCAGCAGACTCGGACAGCAGCCAACTAATGAAAAACTGTTTTTT. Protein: CASRLGQQPTNEKLFF. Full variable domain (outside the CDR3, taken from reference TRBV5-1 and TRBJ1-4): KAGVTQTPRYLIKTRGQQVTLSCSPISGHRSVSWYQQTPGQGLQFLFEYFSETQRNKGNFPGRFSGRQFSNSRSEMNVSTLELGDSALYLCASRLGQQPTNEKLFFGSGTQLSVL.

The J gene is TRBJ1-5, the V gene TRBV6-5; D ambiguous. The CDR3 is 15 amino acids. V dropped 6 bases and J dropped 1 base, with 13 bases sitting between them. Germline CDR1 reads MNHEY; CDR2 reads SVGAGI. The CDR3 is CASSSRGQSNQPQHF. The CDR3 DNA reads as TGTGCCAGCAGCTCCAGAGGGCAGAGCAATCAGCCCCAGCATTTT.

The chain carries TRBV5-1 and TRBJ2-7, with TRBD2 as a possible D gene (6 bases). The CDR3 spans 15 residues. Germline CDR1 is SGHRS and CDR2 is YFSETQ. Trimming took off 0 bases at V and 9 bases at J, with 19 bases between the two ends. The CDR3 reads CASSLDGAAGRGQYF. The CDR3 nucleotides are TGCGCCAGCAGCTTGGATGGGGCCGCGGGGCGGGGGCAGTACTTC.

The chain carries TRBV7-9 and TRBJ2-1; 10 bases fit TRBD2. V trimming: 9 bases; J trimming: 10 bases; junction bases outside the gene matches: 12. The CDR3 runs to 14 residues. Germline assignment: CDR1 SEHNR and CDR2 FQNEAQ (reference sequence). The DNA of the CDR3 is TGTGCCAGTGTTCGTGGGCTAGCGGGAGCCGAGCAGTTCTTC. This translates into CASVRGLAGAEQFF. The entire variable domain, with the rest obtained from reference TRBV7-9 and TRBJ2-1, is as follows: DTGVSQNPRHKITKRGQNVTFRCDPISEHNRLYWYRQTLGQGPEFLTYFQNEAQLEKSRLLSDRFSAERPKGSFSTLEIQRTEQGDSAMYLCASVRGLAGAEQFFGPGTRLTVL.

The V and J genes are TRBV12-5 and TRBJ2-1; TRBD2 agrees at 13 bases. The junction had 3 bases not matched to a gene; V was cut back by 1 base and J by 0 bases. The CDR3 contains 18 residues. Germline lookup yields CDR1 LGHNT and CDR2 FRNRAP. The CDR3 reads CASGLGTSGSNSYNEQFF. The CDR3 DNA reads TGTGCTAGTGGTTTGGGGACTAGCGGGAGTAACTCCTACAATGAGCAGTTCTTC.

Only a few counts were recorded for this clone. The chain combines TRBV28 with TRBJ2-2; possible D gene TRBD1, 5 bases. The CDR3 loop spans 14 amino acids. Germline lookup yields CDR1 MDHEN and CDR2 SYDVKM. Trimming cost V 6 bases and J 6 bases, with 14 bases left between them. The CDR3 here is CASRRTMAAGELFF. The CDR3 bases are TGTGCCAGCAGGAGGACAATGGCAGCCGGGGAGCTGTTTTTT.

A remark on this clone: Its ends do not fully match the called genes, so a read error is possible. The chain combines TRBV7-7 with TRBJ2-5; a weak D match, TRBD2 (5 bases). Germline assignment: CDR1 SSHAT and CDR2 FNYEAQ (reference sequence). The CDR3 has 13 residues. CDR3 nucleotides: TGTGCTAGCAGCTTGGACTCCAAAGAGACCCAGTACTTC. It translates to CASSLDSKETQYF. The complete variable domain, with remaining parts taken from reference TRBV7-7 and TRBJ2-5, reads GAGVSQSPRYKVTKRGQDVTLRCDPISSHATLYWYQQALGQGPEFLTYFNYEAQPDKSGLPSDRFSAERPEGSISTLTIQRTEQRDSAMYRCASSLDSKETQYFGPGTRLLVL.

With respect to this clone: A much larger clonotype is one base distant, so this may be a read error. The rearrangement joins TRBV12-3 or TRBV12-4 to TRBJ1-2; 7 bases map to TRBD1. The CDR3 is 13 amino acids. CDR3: CVSSLDRDYGYTF. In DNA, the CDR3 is TGTGTCAGCAGCCTTGACAGGGACTATGGCTACACCTTC.

CDR3 nucleotides: TGCGCCAGCAGCTTGGTGGGCGGAGGGGCCTCCTATAATTCACCCCTCCACTTT. Protein: CASSLVGGGASYNSPLHF. The chain employs TRBV5-1 and TRBJ1-6, with D perhaps matching TRBD1 (5 bases). Between the trimmed V and J ends, which lost 0 bases and 0 bases, there was a span of 13 bases. Germline loops: CDR1 SGHRS, CDR2 YFSETQ. This CDR3 has 18 residues.

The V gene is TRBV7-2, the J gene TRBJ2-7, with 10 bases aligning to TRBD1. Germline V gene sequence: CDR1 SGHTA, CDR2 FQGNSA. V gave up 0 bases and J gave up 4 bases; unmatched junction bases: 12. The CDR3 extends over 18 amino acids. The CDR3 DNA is TGTGCCAGCAGCTTAGCCCTGCCTCGACAGGGGGCGGTGTACGAGCAGTACTTC. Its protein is CASSLALPRQGAVYEQYF.

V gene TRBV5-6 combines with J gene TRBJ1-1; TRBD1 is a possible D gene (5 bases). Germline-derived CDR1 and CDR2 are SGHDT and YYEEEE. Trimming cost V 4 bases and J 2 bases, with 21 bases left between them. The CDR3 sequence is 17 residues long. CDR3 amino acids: CASSLVGRGISNTEAFF. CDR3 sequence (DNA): TGTGCCAGCAGCCTTGTTGGGAGGGGCATTTCCAACACTGAAGCTTTCTTT.

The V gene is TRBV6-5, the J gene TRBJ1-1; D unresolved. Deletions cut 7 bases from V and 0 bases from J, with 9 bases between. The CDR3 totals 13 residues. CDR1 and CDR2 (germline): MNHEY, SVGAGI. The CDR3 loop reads CASTGDLNTEAFF. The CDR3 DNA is TGTGCCAGCACCGGAGATCTGAACACTGAAGCTTTCTTT.

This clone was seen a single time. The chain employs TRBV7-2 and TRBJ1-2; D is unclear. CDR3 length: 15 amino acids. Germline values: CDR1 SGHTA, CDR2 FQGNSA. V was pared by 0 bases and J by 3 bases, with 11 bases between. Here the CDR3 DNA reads TGTGCCAGCAGCTTAGCCCGCGAGGCCCACTATGGCTACACCTTC. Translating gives CASSLAREAHYGYTF.

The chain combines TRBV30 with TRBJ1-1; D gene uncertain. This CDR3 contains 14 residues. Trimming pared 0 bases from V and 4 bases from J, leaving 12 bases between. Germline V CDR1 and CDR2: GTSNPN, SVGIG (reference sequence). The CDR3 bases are TGTGCCTGGAGTGTTGGCACCCGCTCCACTGAAGCTTTCTTT. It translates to CAWSVGTRSTEAFF.

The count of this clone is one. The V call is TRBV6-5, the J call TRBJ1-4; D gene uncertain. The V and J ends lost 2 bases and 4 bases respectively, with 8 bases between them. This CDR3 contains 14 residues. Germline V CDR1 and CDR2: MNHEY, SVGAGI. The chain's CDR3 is CASSYRGLNEKLFF. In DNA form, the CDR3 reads TGTGCCAGCAGTTACCGGGGTCTTAATGAAAAACTGTTTTTT.

CDR3 DNA sequence: TGTGCCAGCAGTGAGCCGCTAGCCAAAAACATTCAGTACTTC. This sequence encodes CASSEPLAKNIQYF. The chain couples TRBV2 to TRBJ2-4; D is ambiguous. This CDR3 is built from 14 residues. Trimming took 3 bases from V and 0 from J, leaving 6 bases between them. Germline V gene lookup returns CDR1 SNHLY and CDR2 FYNNEI.

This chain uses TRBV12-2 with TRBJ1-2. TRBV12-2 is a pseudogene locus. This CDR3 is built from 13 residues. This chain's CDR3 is CASRLRISYGYTF. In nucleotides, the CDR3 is TGTGCAAGTCGCTTGAGGATCAGCTATGGCTACACCTTC.

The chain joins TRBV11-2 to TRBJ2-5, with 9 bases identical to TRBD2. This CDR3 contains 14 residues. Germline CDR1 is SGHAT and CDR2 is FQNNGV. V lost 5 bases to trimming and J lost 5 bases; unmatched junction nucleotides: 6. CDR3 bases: TGTGCCAGCAGCCTCCGGACTAGCGTGGAGACCCAGTACTTC. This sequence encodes CASSLRTSVETQYF.

The CDR3 DNA reads TGTGCCAGCAGTTCCAGAGCTAACTATGGCTACACCTTC. Protein product: CASSSRANYGYTF. This chain joins TRBV27 and TRBJ1-2; D gene unclear. Trimming left V 4 bases short and J 0 bases short, with 6 bases between. This CDR3 has 13 residues. CDR1 is MNHEY, CDR2 SMNVEV, per germline (reference sequence).

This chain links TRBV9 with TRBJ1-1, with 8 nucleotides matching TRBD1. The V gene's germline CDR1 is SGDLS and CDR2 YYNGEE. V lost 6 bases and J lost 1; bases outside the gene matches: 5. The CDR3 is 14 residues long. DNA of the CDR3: TGTGCCAGCAACACGGGACAGGCGAACACTGAAGCTTTCTTT. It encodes CASNTGQANTEAFF.

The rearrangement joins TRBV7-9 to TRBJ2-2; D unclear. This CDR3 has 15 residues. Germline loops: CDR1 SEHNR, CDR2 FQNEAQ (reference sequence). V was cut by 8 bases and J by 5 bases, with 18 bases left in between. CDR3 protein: CASRPSGPRTGELFF. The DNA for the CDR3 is TGTGCCAGCCGGCCAAGTGGGCCTCGGACCGGGGAGCTGTTTTTT.

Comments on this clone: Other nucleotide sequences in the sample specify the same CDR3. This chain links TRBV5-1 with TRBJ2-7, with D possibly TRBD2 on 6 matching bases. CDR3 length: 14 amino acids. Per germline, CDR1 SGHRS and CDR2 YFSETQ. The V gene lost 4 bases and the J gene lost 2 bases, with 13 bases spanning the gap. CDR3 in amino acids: CASSLGTGAYEQYF. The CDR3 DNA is TGCGCCAGCAGCCTGGGGACGGGGGCCTACGAGCAGTACTTC.

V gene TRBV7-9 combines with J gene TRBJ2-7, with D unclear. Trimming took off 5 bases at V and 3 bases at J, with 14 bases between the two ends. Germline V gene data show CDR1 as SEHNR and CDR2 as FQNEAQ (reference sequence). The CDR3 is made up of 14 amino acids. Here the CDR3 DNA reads TGTGCCAGCAGCCACCAGCGAGGTGACTACGAGCAGTACTTC. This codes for CASSHQRGDYEQYF.

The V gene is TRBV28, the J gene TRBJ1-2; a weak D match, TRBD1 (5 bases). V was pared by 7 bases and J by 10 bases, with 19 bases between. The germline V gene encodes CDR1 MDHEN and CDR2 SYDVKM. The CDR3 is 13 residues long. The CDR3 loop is CASTAQGLRDYTF. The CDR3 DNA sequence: TGTGCCAGCACCGCTCAGGGTCTCAGGGACTACACCTTC.